Shown below are 12 T cell receptor beta chains from a single sample sequenced in a study of blood T cells in healthy people across ages (dated by TCRdb to the mid-2010s). The library relied on 5' RACE. Sequencer: Illumina HiSeq 2500. A second PCR of about 7 to 12 cycles was performed with a sample-barcoded 5' primer and a J-beta primer mix. In TCRdb, the public reads were trimmed at Q25 with fastp and aligned with MiXCR, with productive beta chains retained. One record per CDR3 amino acid sequence lists the most common genes and DNA. The sample includes more than 800,000 distinct CDR3 sequences, with 40% to 50% observed a single time. The ten largest account for approximately 17% of the sample. Sequences were obtained from blood. Source of these receptors: a woman aged 60-70 years in good health.

The chain combines TRBV27 with TRBJ2-3; D gene uncertain. Germline loops: CDR1 MNHEY, CDR2 SMNVEV (reference sequence). The germline V and J ends were trimmed by 3 bases and 1 base, with 17 bases remaining between them. The CDR3 is 17 residues long. The CDR3 reads CASSFRREPLGTDTQYF. For the CDR3, the DNA is TGTGCCAGCAGTTTCAGACGTGAGCCTCTCGGCACAGATACGCAGTATTTT.

Worth noting for this clonotype: An end of the junction differs from the germline gene, which may be a read error. The chain couples TRBV12-3 or TRBV12-4 to TRBJ1-5; D remains unclear. CDR3 size: 15 residues. The CDR3, as DNA: TGTGCCAGCAGTTTAGAGGCCGATAGCAATCGGCCCCAGCATTTT. Protein sequence: CASSLEADSNRPQHF.

This chain connects TRBV20-1 to TRBJ2-7; a weak D match, TRBD1 (5 bases). This CDR3 is 13 amino acids long. The germline V gene encodes CDR1 DFQATT and CDR2 SNEGSKA (reference sequence). V lost 5 bases, J lost 4 bases, and 15 bases lay in between. The chain's CDR3 is CSAVSGADYEQYF. CDR3 sequence (DNA): TGCAGTGCTGTGAGTGGGGCAGATTACGAGCAGTACTTC.

The gene calls are TRBV10-3 and TRBJ2-7, with D perhaps matching TRBD1 (5 bases). CDR3 length equals 14 residues. V was shortened by 6 bases and J by 2 bases, with 14 bases between the two germline ends. The germline CDR1 and CDR2 sequences are ENHRY and SYGVKD. CDR3 loop: CAIRLDTLPYEQYF. The CDR3 DNA reads as TGTGCCATCAGGTTGGACACTCTCCCCTACGAGCAGTACTTC.

This chain connects TRBV5-8 to TRBJ2-5, with 7 positions matching TRBD1. The CDR3 spans 16 residues. Germline V gene data show CDR1 as SGHTS and CDR2 as YDEGEE. V lost 4 bases and J lost 3; bases outside the gene matches: 12. Here the CDR3 DNA reads TGTGCCAGCAGCACCCCCAGGGCAGGGGGAGAAGAGACCCAGTACTTC. Encoded protein: CASSTPRAGGEETQYF.

The rearrangement joins TRBV29-1 to TRBJ1-1, with unresolved D. The germline CDR1 and CDR2 sequences are SQVTM and ANQGSEA. This CDR3 is 12 amino acids long. Trimming removed 6 bases at V and 0 bases at J, with 8 bases between. CDR3 sequence reads: CSVIGLNTEAFF. CDR3 sequence (DNA): TGCAGCGTGATCGGCCTGAACACTGAAGCTTTCTTT. The full variable domain, in which reference TRBV29-1 and TRBJ1-1 provide the parts outside the CDR3, is SAVISQKPSRDICQRGTSLTIQCQVDSQVTMMFWYRQQPGQSLTLIATANQGSEATYESGFVIDKFPISRPNLTFSTLTVSNMSPEDSSIYLCSVIGLNTEAFFGQGTRLTVV.

J is TRBJ2-2 and V is TRBV6-2 or TRBV6-3; D is unclear. This CDR3 is built from 13 residues. V lost 7 bases and J lost 8, with 14 bases in between. Germline V CDR1 and CDR2: MNHEY, SVGEGT. The CDR3 coding sequence is TGTGCCAGCACCTTGCAGCGTACGGGGGAGCTGTTTTTT. Encoded protein: CASTLQRTGELFF.

This sequence joins TRBV2 and TRBJ1-2, with 9 bases matching TRBD1. This CDR3 is built from 15 residues. Germline trimming cut 1 base from V and 7 bases from J; bases unmatched to any gene: 7. CDR1 and CDR2 from the germline V gene are SNHLY and FYNNEI. CDR3 in amino acids: CASSEVGTGNGGYTF. The CDR3 DNA reads TGTGCCAGCAGTGAAGTTGGGACAGGGAATGGTGGCTACACCTTC.

V and J are TRBV11-2 and TRBJ2-1; TRBD1 is a possible D gene (6 bases). The CDR3 is made up of 16 amino acids. Per the germline V gene, CDR1 is SGHAT and CDR2 is FQNNGV. Trimming removed 5 bases from V and 0 bases from J, with 14 bases in between. The CDR3 spells CASSDPGDGSYNEQFF. DNA of the CDR3: TGTGCCAGCAGCGACCCAGGGGACGGCTCCTACAATGAGCAGTTCTTC.

This clonotype was detected only a few times. J is TRBJ2-6 and V is TRBV12-3 or TRBV12-4; D is uncertain. Trimming stripped 2 bases from V and 7 bases from J, with 6 bases between. The CDR3 is 13 amino acids. The CDR3 DNA reads TGTGCCAGCAGTTTAAGTCCAGCCAACGTCCTGACTTTC. Residues: CASSLSPANVLTF.

The J gene is TRBJ1-4, the V gene TRBV5-6; D call uncertain. The CDR3 has 16 residues. Trimming took 0 bases from V and 7 from J, leaving 16 bases between them. Germline V gene lookup returns CDR1 SGHDT and CDR2 YYEEEE. CDR3 protein: CASSLGYLGSSEKLFF. CDR3 coding DNA: TGTGCCAGCAGCTTGGGCTATCTAGGATCGAGTGAAAAACTGTTTTTT.

The chain links TRBV4-2 to TRBJ1-2; no clear D gene. Per the germline V gene, CDR1 is LGHNA and CDR2 is YNFKEQ. V lost 4 bases to trimming and J lost 1 base, with 16 bases between them. This CDR3 has 16 amino acids. CDR3 sequence: CASSRDSFSSNYGYTF. CDR3 bases: TGTGCCAGCAGCCGAGATAGCTTCAGCAGTAACTATGGCTACACCTTC.